This T cell receptor beta chain was documented in a study of immune characterization of retroperitoneal liposarcoma. TCRdb re-called the PCR reads with MiXCR, one entry per CDR3 protein. There are some 11,000 distinct CDR3 sequences in the sample; about 30% occur only once, and roughly 8% lies in the top ten. Germline V gene data show CDR1 as SGHTA and CDR2 as FQGNSA. This CDR3 has 15 amino acids. This clonotype is medium-sized by share. The specimen was tumor tissue. The chain carries TRBV7-2 and TRBJ2-1; the match to TRBD2 covers 8 bases. The tail of the sequence fits TRBJ2-7 better, so the J call may be wrong. This receptor was obtained from a male donor with retroperitoneal liposarcoma. The CDR3 nucleotides are TGTGCCAGCAGCTCGACGGCGGGAGGACGGAATGAGCAGTACTTC. Amino acid sequence: CASSSTAGGRNEQYF.